One sample yielded the 17 T cell receptor beta chains listed below, sequenced in a study of regulatory T cells in long-lasting Graves disease. The time point denotes: newly diagnosed GD, antithyroid drugs for less than 3 months. After RNA was extracted from PBMCs, the TCR library was made from it. With iRepertoire HTBI primers and Arm-PCR of CDR3 regions, TCR beta libraries were built. TCRdb redid the calling of the multiplex PCR reads with MiXCR, one entry per CDR3 protein. Of around 250,000 distinct CDR3 sequences listed, approximately 20% were seen once; the top ten hold around 21%. Sequenced here: peripheral blood mononuclear cells (PBMCs), sampled at new diagnosis, from a patient treated with antithyroid drugs. Receptors originate from a female donor with Graves disease.

The V and J genes are TRBV27 and TRBJ1-1; D is unclear. V lost 4 bases, J lost 3 bases, and 12 bases lay in between. This CDR3 is 14 amino acids long. Germline V gives CDR1 MNHEY, CDR2 SMNVEV (reference sequence). The CDR3 DNA reads TGTGCCAGCAGTTATGGCGGGTGGTACACTGAAGCTTTCTTT. It translates to CASSYGGWYTEAFF.

The chain employs TRBV10-1 and TRBJ1-2; D is possibly TRBD1 (5 bases). The V end lost 6 bases, the J end lost 4 bases, and 15 bases lay between the germline ends. Per the germline V gene, CDR1 is WNHNN and CDR2 is SYGVQD (reference sequence). The CDR3 length is 14 residues. The CDR3 coding sequence is TGCGCCAGCAGCGACCGGGACGAGATCTATGGCTACACCTTC. Protein: CASSDRDEIYGYTF.

This clonotype was seen a handful of times. V and J are TRBV2 and TRBJ1-5, with 8 bases aligning to TRBD1. Trimming removed 4 bases from V and 4 bases from J; junction bases left unmatched: 3. Germline CDR1 SNHLY, CDR2 FYNNEI. The CDR3 has 14 residues. The CDR3: CASSVNRGNQPQHF. The CDR3 DNA is TGTGCCAGCAGTGTAAACAGGGGGAATCAGCCCCAGCATTTT.

This clonotype was found many times. The chain uses TRBV14 and TRBJ2-1; TRBD2 aligns across 7 bases. V lost 1 base to trimming and J lost 2 bases; unmatched junction nucleotides: 14. This CDR3 spans 19 amino acids. CDR1 is SGHDN, CDR2 FVKESK, per germline. CDR3 sequence: CASSQVDDPGLPAYNEQFF. The CDR3, as DNA: TGTGCCAGCAGCCAAGTAGATGATCCGGGACTACCAGCCTACAATGAGCAGTTCTTC. The complete variable domain, with remaining parts taken from reference TRBV14 and TRBJ2-1, reads EAGVTQFPSHSVIEKGQTVTLRCDPISGHDNLYWYRRVMGKEIKFLLHFVKESKQDESGMPNNRFLAERTGGTYSTLKVQPAELEDSGVYFCASSQVDDPGLPAYNEQFFGPGTRLTVL.

This clonotype was seen at least ten times. V gene TRBV12-3 or TRBV12-4 combines with J gene TRBJ1-4; D uncertain. The CDR3 consists of 16 residues. Trimming left V 0 bases short and J 6 bases short, with 14 bases between. CDR3 coding DNA: TGTGCCAGCAGTTTAGCGCTGGTGAACAGACATGAAAAACTGTTTTTT. Amino acid sequence: CASSLALVNRHEKLFF.

The chain links TRBV2 to TRBJ1-5, with 7 positions matching TRBD1. V gave up 8 bases and J gave up 2 bases; unmatched junction bases: 6. CDR3 length: 14 residues. Germline loops: CDR1 SNHLY, CDR2 FYNNEI. The CDR3 DNA reads as TGTGCCAGCGTAAGAGACAGGGGCAATCAGCCCCAGCATTTT. This codes for CASVRDRGNQPQHF.

This clonotype was observed many times. The rearrangement links TRBV29-1 to TRBJ2-5; the match to TRBD1 covers 7 bases. The CDR3 spans 15 residues. Germline loops: CDR1 SQVTM, CDR2 ANQGSEA. V dropped 0 bases and J dropped 0; count of bases not matched to a gene: 4. The CDR3 DNA reads as TGCAGCGTTGAAGATGAGACAGGGTACCAAGAGACCCAGTACTTC. Its translation is CSVEDETGYQETQYF.

This clonotype was detected many times. The chain couples TRBV18 to TRBJ1-1; no firm D call. Germline-derived CDR1 and CDR2 are KGHSH and LQKENI. V gave up 3 bases and J gave up 0 bases, with 8 bases separating them. The CDR3 contains 14 residues. This CDR3 reads CASSPARVNTEAFF. The CDR3 nucleotides read TGTGCCAGCTCACCCGCCAGAGTGAACACTGAAGCTTTCTTT.

This clonotype was seen repeatedly, ten times or more. The J gene is TRBJ2-7, the V gene TRBV6-5; D unclear. V lost 2 bases, J lost 3 bases, and 8 bases lay in between. Germline CDR1 MNHEY, CDR2 SVGAGI. The CDR3 runs 13 residues. CDR3 protein: CASSYTGYYEQYF. The CDR3 DNA reads TGTGCCAGCAGTTACACGGGCTACTACGAGCAGTACTTC.

This clonotype was counted at least ten times. The CDR3 DNA reads TGTGCCAGTAGTCACGGGACTAGCGGGAGCCAGTACTTC. It yields the protein CASSHGTSGSQYF. The chain carries TRBV19 and TRBJ2-5, with 14 bases aligning to TRBD2. CDR1 is LNHDA and CDR2 is SQIVND in the germline V gene (reference sequence). CDR3 length equals 13 residues. V gave up 5 bases and J gave up 10 bases; unmatched junction bases: 3.

The chain carries TRBV24-1 and TRBJ2-1; 11 bases fit TRBD1. The V gene end was trimmed by 7 bases and the J gene end by 7 bases; junction bases not matched to a gene: 8. The CDR3 contains 15 residues. Germline assignment: CDR1 KGHDR and CDR2 SFDVKD. In nucleotides, the CDR3 is TGTGCCACCAGCCCTGGGACAGGGGGAGGGAATGAGCAGTTCTTC. Translating it yields CATSPGTGGGNEQFF.

This clonotype has at least ten counts. V and J are TRBV9 and TRBJ2-1; 8 positions match TRBD1. This CDR3 is 14 amino acids long. The V gene end was trimmed by 5 bases and the J gene end by 6 bases; junction bases not matched to a gene: 7. Germline-derived CDR1 and CDR2 are SGDLS and YYNGEE. The CDR3 region is CASSRTGSVNEQFF. The CDR3 coding sequence is TGTGCCAGCAGTCGGACAGGGTCGGTCAATGAGCAGTTCTTC.

This clonotype occurred many times. The V and J genes are TRBV7-2 and TRBJ2-1; D possibly corresponds to TRBD2 (6 bases). Germline CDR1 and CDR2: SGHTA and FQGNSA. V lost 1 base, J lost 10 bases, and 11 bases lay in between. There are 13 residues in the CDR3. The CDR3, as DNA: TGTGCCAGCAGCTTAGTTCGGCTAGCGGAGCAGTTCTTC. Translating gives CASSLVRLAEQFF.

This clonotype has ten or more counts. V is TRBV14 and J is TRBJ1-1; D ambiguous. The CDR3 has 14 amino acids. V gave up 1 base and J gave up 0 bases, with 6 bases separating them. CDR1 is SGHDN and CDR2 is FVKESK in the germline V gene. The CDR3 region is CASSQVGMNTEAFF. CDR3 nucleotides: TGTGCCAGCAGCCAAGTAGGAATGAACACTGAAGCTTTCTTT.

This clonotype was detected many times. The chain employs TRBV11-2 and TRBJ2-1, with D perhaps being TRBD1 or TRBD2 (7 bases each). CDR1 is SGHAT and CDR2 is FQNNGV in the germline V gene. The V gene lost 5 bases and the J gene lost 3 bases, with 14 bases spanning the gap. The CDR3 has 15 amino acids. CDR3 loop: CASSPQGGGYNEQFF. CDR3 nucleotide sequence: TGTGCCAGCAGCCCTCAGGGGGGGGGCTACAATGAGCAGTTCTTC.

The rearrangement links TRBV10-3 to TRBJ2-1; D not certain. Germline CDR1 and CDR2: ENHRY and SYGVKD. V was clipped by 0 bases and J by 12 bases, with 12 bases between them. This CDR3 is built from 13 residues. DNA of the CDR3: TGTGCCATCAGTGAGTCTCGAAGTGCAGGGCAGTTCTTC. Residues: CAISESRSAGQFF.

This clonotype showed up many times. The V and J genes are TRBV15 and TRBJ2-7, with 15 nucleotides matching TRBD2. This CDR3 has 17 residues. Trimming at V came to 0 bases and at J to 2 bases, leaving 2 bases not matched to a gene. Germline values: CDR1 LNHNV, CDR2 YYDKDF (reference sequence). In DNA, the CDR3 is TGTGCCACCAGCAGAGAGGGACTAGCGGGAGGAACCTACGAGCAGTACTTC. This sequence encodes CATSREGLAGGTYEQYF. The whole variable domain, remainder taken from reference TRBV15 and TRBJ2-7, is DAMVIQNPRYQVTQFGKPVTLSCSQTLNHNVMYWYQQKSSQAPKLLFHYYDKDFNNEADTPDNFQSRRPNTSFCFLDIRSPGLGDTAMYLCATSREGLAGGTYEQYFGPGTRLTVT.